This is a list of T cell receptor beta chains from one sample in a study of shared clonotypes between healthy human individuals. Clones were read by immunoSEQ multiplex PCR, and TCRdb kept only the in-frame ones, dropping some. The profile covers approximately 1.5 million clones, with 98% appearing a single time and around 0.33% taken by the ten largest. Sequenced: naive CD4+ T cells sorted from blood. The receptor set was obtained from a man aged 30 to 45 in good health. CDR3s include the opening cysteine and the closing phenylalanine or tryptophan. Fields, in order: clone size, V gene, J gene, D gene, CDR3 protein, CDR3 DNA. D genes are given only for firm matches. The listing skips clone size in some rows; elsewhere it reads once, few, many or a size class.

.	TRBV5-6	TRBJ1-2	.	CASSIDRTYGYTF	TGTGCCAGCAGCATCGACAGAACTTATGGCTACACCTTC
.	TRBV5-1	TRBJ2-1	TRBD2	CASSLSGTTVYNEQFF	TGCGCCAGCAGCTTGTCAGGGACTACCGTTTACAATGAGCAGTTCTTC
.	TRBV2	TRBJ2-2	.	CASRLDLSGELFF	TGTGCCAGCCGCCTGGACCTATCCGGGGAGCTGTTTTTT
.	TRBV19	TRBJ2-7	.	CASGPRGGYTYEQYF	TGTGCCAGTGGCCCGAGAGGAGGGTACACCTACGAGCAGTACTTC
once	TRBV28	TRBJ2-3	.	CASPASTDTQYF	TGTGCCAGCCCCGCCTCCACAGATACGCAGTATTTT
.	TRBV9	TRBJ2-7	.	CASSVGLTGRTYEQYF	TGTGCCAGCAGCGTGGGACTTACAGGCCGCACCTACGAGCAGTACTTC
.	TRBV19	TRBJ1-2	.	CASARGGNYGYTF	TGTGCCAGCGCTAGGGGCGGGAACTATGGCTACACCTTC
.	TRBV4-1	TRBJ2-5	.	CASSQDRGASGLWRETQYF	TGCGCCAGCAGCCAAGATAGGGGGGCTAGCGGTCTGTGGCGAGAGACCCAGTACTTC
.	TRBV9	TRBJ2-3	TRBD2	CASSVDLAGGLTDTQYF	TGTGCCAGCAGCGTAGATCTGGCGGGAGGGCTCACAGATACGCAGTATTTT
.	TRBV27	TRBJ2-7	TRBD2	CASSRSVTAGRLDEQYF	TGTGCCAGCAGTCGGTCCGTTACTGCCGGGAGGCTGGACGAGCAGTACTTC
.	TRBV4-3	TRBJ2-5	.	CASSQVNRAQETQYF	TGCGCCAGCAGCCAAGTAAACAGGGCCCAAGAGACCCAGTACTTC
.	TRBV28	TRBJ2-7	.	CASSLSSYEQYF	TGTGCCAGCAGTTTGTCATCCTACGAGCAGTACTTC
.	TRBV2	TRBJ1-5	.	CASSGLTEDQPQHF	TGTGCCAGCAGTGGGCTGACGGAGGATCAGCCCCAGCATTTT
.	TRBV13	TRBJ2-1	TRBD2	CASRGRGGRSYNEQFF	TGTGCCAGCAGGGGGAGGGGCGGGCGTTCCTACAATGAGCAGTTCTTC
.	TRBV7-6	TRBJ2-5	.	CASSLVSNYQETQYF	TGTGCCAGCAGCTTAGTGAGTAACTACCAAGAGACCCAGTACTTC
.	TRBV19	TRBJ2-5	.	CASSWNTGQETQYF	TGTGCCAGTAGTTGGAACACTGGACAAGAGACCCAGTACTTC
once	TRBV5-1	TRBJ2-3	.	CASSGSGTTDTQYF	TGCGCCAGCAGCGGTAGCGGCACCACAGATACGCAGTATTTT
once	TRBV5-1	TRBJ1-3	.	CASSPSTELSGNTIYF	TGCGCCAGCAGCCCGAGCACCGAACTCTCTGGAAACACCATATATTTT
.	TRBV2	TRBJ2-3	TRBD1	CASKRRDSTDTQYF	TGTGCCAGTAAACGAAGGGACAGTACAGATACGCAGTATTTT
.	TRBV5-1	TRBJ1-1	.	CASSLGFGDTEAFF	TGCGCCAGCAGCTTGGGGTTCGGCGACACTGAAGCTTTCTTT
.	TRBV6-1	TRBJ2-5	.	CASSWWRETQYF	TGTGCCAGCTCCTGGTGGCGGGAGACCCAGTACTTC
.	TRBV10-3	TRBJ2-1	.	CAISESMSRRFF	TGTGCCATCAGTGAGTCGATGTCAAGACGGTTCTTC
.	TRBV4-2	TRBJ2-1	.	CASSRELILLGGTRTMYNEQFF	TGTGCCAGCAGCCGAGAGCTTATATTATTGGGAGGGACAAGGACGATGTACAATGAGCAGTTCTTC
.	TRBV7-8	TRBJ1-5	.	CASSLLWGGSVGQPQHF	TGTGCCAGCAGCTTACTCTGGGGGGGCTCGGTTGGTCAGCCCCAGCATTTT
.	TRBV6-6	TRBJ2-7	.	CASSYRTPRDEQYF	TGTGCCAGCAGTTACCGGACACCACGGGACGAGCAGTACTTC
.	TRBV28	TRBJ2-5	TRBD2	CASSFSGTSGMETQYF	TGTGCCAGCAGTTTCTCCGGGACTAGCGGGATGGAGACCCAGTACTTC
.	TRBV5-1	TRBJ1-3	.	CASSLAESGAGGNTIYF	TGCGCCAGCAGCTTGGCCGAATCAGGGGCCGGTGGAAACACCATATATTTT
once	TRBV4-2	TRBJ2-1	TRBD2	CASSSTSGSWGNEQFF	TGTGCCAGCAGCTCGACTAGCGGGAGTTGGGGCAATGAGCAGTTCTTC
.	TRBV5-1	TRBJ2-3	.	CASSLLALSTDTQYF	TGCGCCAGCAGCTTGTTGGCTCTTAGCACAGATACGCAGTATTTT
.	TRBV5-4	TRBJ2-7	.	CASSGGTASSYEQYF	TGTGCCAGCAGCGGAGGGACAGCGAGCTCCTACGAGCAGTACTTC
.	TRBV19	TRBJ1-5	.	CASSIAGQGQYSNQPQHF	TGTGCCAGTAGTATAGCCGGCCAGGGACAATATAGCAATCAGCCCCAGCATTTT
.	TRBV7-2	TRBJ2-7	.	CASSVYEQYF	TGTGCCAGCAGCGTTTACGAGCAGTACTTC
.	TRBV7-9	TRBJ2-5	.	CASSLVPEETQYF	TGTGCCAGCAGCTTAGTTCCAGAAGAGACCCAGTACTTC
.	TRBV5-4	TRBJ2-7	TRBD1	CASSAQGAAYEQYF	TGTGCCAGCAGCGCACAGGGGGCGGCGTACGAGCAGTACTTC
once	TRBV27	TRBJ2-3	.	CASRRGTDTQYF	TGTGCCAGCAGGAGGGGCACAGATACGCAGTATTTT
.	TRBV19	TRBJ1-2	TRBD1	CASRGDGQGNYGYTF	TGTGCCAGTAGGGGAGATGGACAGGGTAACTATGGCTACACCTTC
.	TRBV27	TRBJ1-2	.	CASSPGRRRYTF	TGTGCCAGCAGTCCCGGACGGCGGCGCTACACCTTC
.	TRBV29-1	TRBJ2-7	TRBD1	CSVAGTGAYEQYF	TGCAGCGTCGCCGGGACAGGGGCCTACGAGCAGTACTTC
.	TRBV7-9	TRBJ2-1	TRBD2	CASSPGTRQFF	TGTGCCAGCAGCCCCGGGACTAGGCAGTTCTTC
.	TRBV9	TRBJ1-1	.	CASSVDGGTATEAFF	TGTGCCAGCAGCGTAGACGGGGGGACCGCAACTGAAGCTTTCTTT
.	TRBV4-1	TRBJ1-4	TRBD1	CASSQVGQWNEKLFF	TGCGCCAGCAGCCAAGTGGGACAGTGGAATGAAAAACTGTTTTTT
.	TRBV19	TRBJ1-3	.	CASSVDTGNTIYF	TGTGCCAGTAGTGTGGATACGGGAAACACCATATATTTT